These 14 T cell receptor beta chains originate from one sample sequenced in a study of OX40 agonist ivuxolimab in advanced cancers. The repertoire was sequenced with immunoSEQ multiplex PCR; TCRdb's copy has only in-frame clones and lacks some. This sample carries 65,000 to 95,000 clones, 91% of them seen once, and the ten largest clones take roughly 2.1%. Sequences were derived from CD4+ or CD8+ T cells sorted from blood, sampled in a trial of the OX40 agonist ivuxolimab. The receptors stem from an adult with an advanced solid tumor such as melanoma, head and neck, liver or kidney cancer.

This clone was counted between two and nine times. Here the CDR3 DNA reads TGTGCCAGTTCATCAGCCCTCCGGGAATACACCTTC. This sequence encodes CASSSALREYTF. This chain uses TRBV7-8 with TRBJ1-2; no firm D call. CDR1 is SGHVS, CDR2 FQNEAQ, per germline. The CDR3 runs to 12 residues. Trimming cost V 9 bases and J 11 bases, with 19 bases left between them.

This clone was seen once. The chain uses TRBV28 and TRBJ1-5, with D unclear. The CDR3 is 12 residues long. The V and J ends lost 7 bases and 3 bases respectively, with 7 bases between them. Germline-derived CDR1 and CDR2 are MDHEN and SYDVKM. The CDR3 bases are TGTGCCAGCAACGGAAACAATCAGCCCCAGCATTTT. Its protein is CASNGNNQPQHF.

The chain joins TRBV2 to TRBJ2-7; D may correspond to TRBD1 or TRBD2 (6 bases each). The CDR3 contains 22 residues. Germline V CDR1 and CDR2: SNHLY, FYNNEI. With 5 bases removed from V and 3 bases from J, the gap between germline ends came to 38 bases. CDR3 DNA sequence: TGTGCCAGCAGTCAGGGGTTTTCTTGGGGCGGTAGCGGAAAAACCAGCCTCTACGAGCAGTACTTC. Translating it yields CASSQGFSWGGSGKTSLYEQYF. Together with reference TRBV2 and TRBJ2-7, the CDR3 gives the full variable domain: EPEVTQTPSHQVTQMGQEVILRCVPISNHLYFYWYRQILGQKVEFLVSFYNNEISEKSEIFDDQFSVERPDGSNFTLKIRSTKLEDSAMYFCASSQGFSWGGSGKTSLYEQYFGPGTRLTVT.

This CDR3 is CAIRATSGTSYEQYF. CDR3 DNA sequence: TGTGCCATCAGGGCGACTAGCGGGACCTCCTACGAGCAGTACTTC. V is TRBV10-3 and J is TRBJ2-7; the match to TRBD2 covers 11 bases. Germline CDR1 reads ENHRY; CDR2 reads SYGVKD. Unmatched junction bases numbered 4, after V lost 6 bases and J lost 0 bases. This CDR3 comprises 15 residues.

This CDR3 is CAISQVVATGELFF. The CDR3 nucleotides are TGTGCCATCAGCCAGGTAGTCGCCACCGGGGAGCTGTTTTTT. The chain is built from TRBV10-3 and TRBJ2-2, with D uncertain. The germline CDR1 and CDR2 sequences are ENHRY and SYGVKD. The CDR3 spans 14 residues. Trimming took off 6 bases at V and 4 bases at J, with 12 bases between the two ends.

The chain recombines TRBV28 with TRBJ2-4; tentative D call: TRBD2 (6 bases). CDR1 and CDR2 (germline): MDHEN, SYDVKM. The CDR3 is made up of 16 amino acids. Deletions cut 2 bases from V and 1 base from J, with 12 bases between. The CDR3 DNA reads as TGTGCCAGCAGTTTAGGAGGGAGAAGGGCCAAAAACATTCAGTACTTC. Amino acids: CASSLGGRRAKNIQYF.

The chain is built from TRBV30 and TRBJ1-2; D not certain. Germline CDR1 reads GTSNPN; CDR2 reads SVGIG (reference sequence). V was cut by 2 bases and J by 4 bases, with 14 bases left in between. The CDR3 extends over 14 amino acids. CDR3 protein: CAWSTPGGFYGYTF. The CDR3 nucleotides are TGTGCCTGGAGTACTCCAGGAGGTTTCTATGGCTACACCTTC. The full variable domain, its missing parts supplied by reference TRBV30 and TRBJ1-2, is SQTIHQWPATLVQPVGSPLSLECTVEGTSNPNLYWYRQAAGRGLQLLFYSVGIGQISSEVPQNLSASRPQDRQFILSSKKLLLSDSGFYLCAWSTPGGFYGYTFGSGTRLTVV.

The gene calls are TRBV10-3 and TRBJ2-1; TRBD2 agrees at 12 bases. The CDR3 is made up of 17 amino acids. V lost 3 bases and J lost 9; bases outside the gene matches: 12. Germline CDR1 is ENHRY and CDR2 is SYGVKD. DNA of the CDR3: TGTGCCATCAGTGACCCCTTGACTAGCGGGAGAGGGGGTGAGCAGTTCTTC. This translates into CAISDPLTSGRGGEQFF.

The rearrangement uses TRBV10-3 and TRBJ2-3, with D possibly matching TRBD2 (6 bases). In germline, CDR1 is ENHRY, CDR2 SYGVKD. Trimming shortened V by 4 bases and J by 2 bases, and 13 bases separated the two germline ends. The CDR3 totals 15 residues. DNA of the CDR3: TGTGCCATCAGTGCGCGGGGTTCAAACACAGATACGCAGTATTTT. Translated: CAISARGSNTDTQYF.

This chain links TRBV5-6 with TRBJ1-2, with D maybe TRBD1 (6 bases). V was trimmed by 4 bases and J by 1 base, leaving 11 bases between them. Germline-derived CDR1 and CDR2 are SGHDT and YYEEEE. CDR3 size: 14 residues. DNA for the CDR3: TGTGCCAGCAGCCTACAACAGGGTAACTATGGCTACACCTTC. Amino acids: CASSLQQGNYGYTF.

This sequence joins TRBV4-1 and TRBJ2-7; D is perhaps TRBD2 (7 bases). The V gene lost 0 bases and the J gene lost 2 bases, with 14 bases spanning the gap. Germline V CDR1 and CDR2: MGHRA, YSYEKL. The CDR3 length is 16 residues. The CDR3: CASSQERGGRAYEQYF. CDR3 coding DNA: TGCGCCAGCAGCCAAGAAAGGGGGGGCCGTGCCTACGAGCAGTACTTC.

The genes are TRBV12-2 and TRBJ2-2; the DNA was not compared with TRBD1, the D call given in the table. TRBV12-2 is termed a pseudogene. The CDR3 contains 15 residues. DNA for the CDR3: TGTGCAAGTCGCCAGGGACAGGAGGAAACCGGGGAGCTGTTTTTT. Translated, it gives CASRQGQEETGELFF.

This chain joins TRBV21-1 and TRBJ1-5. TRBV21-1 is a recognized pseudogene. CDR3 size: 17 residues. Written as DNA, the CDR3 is TGTGCCAGCACCCGAGAGCGATATGTTCATAGCAATCAGCCCCAGCATTTT. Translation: CASTRERYVHSNQPQHF.

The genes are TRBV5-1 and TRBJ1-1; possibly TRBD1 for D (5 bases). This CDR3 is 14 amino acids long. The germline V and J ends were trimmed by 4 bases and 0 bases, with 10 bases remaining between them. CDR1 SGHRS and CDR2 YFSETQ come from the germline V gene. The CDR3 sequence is CASSGDGLNTEAFF. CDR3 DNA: TGCGCCAGCAGCGGGGACGGCTTGAACACTGAAGCTTTCTTT.